The 23 T cell receptor beta chains below were found in one sample sequenced in a study of shared clonotypes between healthy human individuals. TCRdb's copy holds only in-frame clones and misses some; the assay was immunoSEQ multiplex PCR. This table holds 1,500,000 or so clones, roughly 95% found once. Sequenced input: naive CD4+ T cells sorted from blood. Subset defined: CD45RA+ positively selected. These receptor sequences come from a man between 25 and 39 years old in good health.

The chain links TRBV11-3 to TRBJ2-1; D not resolved. Per germline, CDR1 SGHNT and CDR2 YENEEA. This CDR3 is built from 15 residues. V gave up 1 base and J gave up 0 bases, with 7 bases separating them. The CDR3 protein is CASSLGASSYNEQFF. In DNA, the CDR3 is TGTGCCAGCAGCTTAGGGGCGAGCTCCTACAATGAGCAGTTCTTC. The full variable domain, its missing parts supplied by reference TRBV11-3 and TRBJ2-1, is EAGVVQSPRYKIIEKKQPVAFWCNPISGHNTLYWYLQNLGQGPELLIRYENEEAVDDSQLPKDRFSAERLKGVDSTLKIQPAELGDSAVYLCASSLGASSYNEQFFGPGTRLTVL.

The chain recombines TRBV5-1 with TRBJ1-1; D possibly corresponds to TRBD1 (5 bases). V lost 4 bases and J 7 bases, leaving 14 bases between the germline ends. Germline V gene lookup returns CDR1 SGHRS and CDR2 YFSETQ. CDR3 length equals 13 residues. The CDR3 region is CASSRPQTDEAFF. CDR3 nucleotide sequence: TGCGCCAGCAGCCGTCCCCAGACAGATGAAGCTTTCTTT.

This chain joins TRBV5-1 and TRBJ1-3; 9 bases line up with TRBD1. The V gene end was trimmed by 3 bases and the J gene end by 4 bases; junction bases not matched to a gene: 8. The CDR3 sequence is 16 residues long. In germline, CDR1 is SGHRS, CDR2 YFSETQ. This CDR3 is CASSSTGGITGNTIYF. The CDR3 DNA is TGCGCCAGCAGCTCAACAGGGGGCATTACGGGAAACACCATATATTTT.

The CDR3 sequence is CASSELEEVKVHQAFF. The CDR3 nucleotides read TGTGCCAGCAGTGAATTAGAGGAGGTTAAGGTACACCAAGCTTTCTTT. The V call is TRBV25-1, the J call TRBJ1-1; D remains ambiguous. Germline CDR1 MGHDK, CDR2 SYGVNS. V was trimmed by 1 base and J by 9 bases, leaving 21 bases between them. The CDR3 has 16 residues.

The chain links TRBV6-1 to TRBJ1-4; D remains unclear. Germline V gene lookup returns CDR1 MNHNS and CDR2 SASEGT. V lost 8 bases to trimming and J lost 14 bases, with 18 bases between them. This CDR3 comprises 12 residues. The CDR3 protein is CASSEENRRLFF. DNA for the CDR3: TGTGCCAGCTCCGAGGAAAACAGAAGGCTGTTTTTT.

The chain recombines TRBV4-1 with TRBJ2-7; no clear D. Trimming took 1 base from V and 2 from J, leaving 12 bases between them. Germline CDR1 is MGHRA and CDR2 is YSYEKL. The CDR3 extends over 15 amino acids. CDR3 loop: CASSQVGRAAYEQYF. The DNA for the CDR3 is TGCGCCAGCAGCCAAGTAGGACGGGCCGCCTACGAGCAGTACTTC.

This clone was seen just once. This chain uses TRBV11-2 with TRBJ2-7, with D perhaps TRBD2 (5 bases). V shed 2 bases and J shed 6 bases, with 11 bases lying between them. CDR3 length: 13 amino acids. CDR1 SGHAT and CDR2 FQNNGV come from the germline V gene. CDR3 DNA: TGTGCCAGCAGCTTAAACTATCTAGCCGAGCAGTACTTC. Amino acids: CASSLNYLAEQYF.

The sample holds one count of this clone. This sequence joins TRBV29-1 and TRBJ2-7, with a possible D match to TRBD2 (6 bases). With 1 base removed from V and 0 bases from J, the gap between germline ends came to 16 bases. CDR1 SQVTM and CDR2 ANQGSEA come from the germline V gene. The CDR3 runs 16 residues. The CDR3 region is CSVEGANWGGSYEQYF. The CDR3 coding sequence is TGCAGCGTTGAAGGGGCAAATTGGGGAGGCTCCTACGAGCAGTACTTC.

The V gene is TRBV7-8, the J gene TRBJ1-5, with a possible D match to TRBD1 (6 bases). CDR1 SGHVS and CDR2 FQNEAQ come from the germline V gene. V was clipped by 6 bases and J by 5 bases, with 17 bases between them. The CDR3 consists of 15 residues. DNA of the CDR3: TGTGCCAGCAGTGTGGAAACAGGGATAGATCAGCCCCAGCATTTT. It is translated as CASSVETGIDQPQHF.

In this sample, this clone turned up once. The chain joins TRBV5-1 to TRBJ2-7; a possible D gene is TRBD1 (5 bases). The germline gives CDR1 SGHRS, CDR2 YFSETQ. Between the trimmed V and J ends, which lost 4 bases and 5 bases, there was a span of 10 bases. This CDR3 has 12 amino acids. CDR3 bases: TGCGCCAGCAGCGAGACAGAAAACGAGCAGTACTTC. Residues: CASSETENEQYF.

A word on this clone: The sample has other DNA sequences that encode this CDR3 too. The chain couples TRBV5-1 to TRBJ2-1; D might be TRBD2 (6 bases). Trimming shortened V by 1 base and J by 4 bases, and 12 bases separated the two germline ends. The CDR3 consists of 15 residues. From germline, CDR1 is SGHRS and CDR2 YFSETQ. CDR3 region: CASSLRGGSYNEQFF. The CDR3 DNA reads as TGCGCCAGCAGCTTGAGGGGAGGATCGTACAATGAGCAGTTCTTC.

The chain combines TRBV20-1 with TRBJ2-1; D is unclear. V was shortened by 3 bases and J by 7 bases, with 7 bases between the two germline ends. CDR1 and CDR2 from the germline V gene are DFQATT and SNEGSKA (reference sequence). The CDR3 is made up of 11 amino acids. Written as DNA, the CDR3 is TGCAGTGCTAGGACTTCAAATGAGCAGTTCTTC. Amino acid sequence: CSARTSNEQFF.

The CDR3 loop is CASSDYGALSSGNTIYF. CDR3 nucleotide sequence: TGTGCCAGCAGTGATTACGGGGCTTTAAGCTCTGGAAACACCATATATTTT. This chain uses TRBV2 with TRBJ1-3, with D tentatively TRBD1 (5 bases). The germline CDR1 and CDR2 sequences are SNHLY and FYNNEI. With 3 bases removed from V and 0 bases from J, the gap between germline ends came to 15 bases. The CDR3 spans 17 residues.

The chain recombines TRBV7-3 with TRBJ2-3; 8 positions match TRBD2. Germline V gene sequence: CDR1 SGHTA, CDR2 FQGTGA. This CDR3 comprises 14 residues. V lost 8 bases and J lost 2; bases outside the gene matches: 6. CDR3 DNA sequence: TGTGCCAGCGGACTAGCTTCCAACACAGATACGCAGTATTTT. This translates into CASGLASNTDTQYF.

The rearrangement joins TRBV2 to TRBJ1-1, with 7 nucleotides matching TRBD1. The CDR3 has 14 residues. J was trimmed by 4 bases and V by 6 bases; bases with no gene match: 8. Germline CDR1 SNHLY, CDR2 FYNNEI. This chain's CDR3 is CASRPKTGATEAFF. CDR3 sequence (DNA): TGTGCCAGCAGACCAAAAACAGGGGCCACTGAAGCTTTCTTT. Using reference TRBV2 and TRBJ1-1 for the parts outside the CDR3, the full variable domain is EPEVTQTPSHQVTQMGQEVILRCVPISNHLYFYWYRQILGQKVEFLVSFYNNEISEKSEIFDDQFSVERPDGSNFTLKIRSTKLEDSAMYFCASRPKTGATEAFFGQGTRLTVV.

The chain uses TRBV30 and TRBJ1-1, with unresolved D. V was clipped by 4 bases and J by 5 bases, with 11 bases between them. CDR3 size: 12 residues. The germline gives CDR1 GTSNPN, CDR2 SVGIG (reference sequence). DNA for the CDR3: TGTGCCTGGACCACCTCTGGTACTGAAGCTTTCTTT. Amino acid sequence: CAWTTSGTEAFF.

With respect to this clone: This sample includes further DNA sequences coding for the same CDR3. V and J are TRBV18 and TRBJ1-1; D uncertain. Trimming pared 1 base from V and 2 bases from J, leaving 5 bases between. Germline-derived CDR1 and CDR2 are KGHSH and LQKENI. This CDR3 is 13 amino acids long. The CDR3, as DNA: TGTGCCAGCTCACCACAAGGTAACACTGAAGCTTTCTTT. Translated, it gives CASSPQGNTEAFF.

This clone was detected once. The chain carries TRBV5-1 and TRBJ2-5; the D call may be TRBD1 or TRBD2 (6 bases each). Germline assignment: CDR1 SGHRS and CDR2 YFSETQ. V shed 0 bases and J shed 1 base, with 10 bases lying between them. This CDR3 is built from 15 residues. CDR3 coding DNA: TGCGCCAGCAGCTTGGCGAAGGGGGGCCAAGAGACCCAGTACTTC. Translation gives CASSLAKGGQETQYF. Full variable domain (missing parts from reference TRBV5-1 and TRBJ2-5): KAGVTQTPRYLIKTRGQQVTLSCSPISGHRSVSWYQQTPGQGLQFLFEYFSETQRNKGNFPGRFSGRQFSNSRSEMNVSTLELGDSALYLCASSLAKGGQETQYFGPGTRLLVL.

The chain carries TRBV2 and TRBJ1-5; 8 bases are a match to TRBD1. The germline CDR1 and CDR2 sequences are SNHLY and FYNNEI. The CDR3 consists of 13 residues. Losses at the gene ends were 6 bases for V and 6 bases for J; bases not matched to a gene: 4. CDR3 sequence (DNA): TGTGCCAGCAGGGACAGGGTGGTTCAGCCCCAGCATTTT. This gives the protein CASRDRVVQPQHF.

This clone was seen more than once but under ten times. The V call is TRBV23-1, the J call TRBJ2-6; D is ambiguous. TRBV23-1 is designated an ORF whose function remains uncertain. The length of the CDR3 is 17 residues. Trimming pared 3 bases from V and 0 bases from J, leaving 12 bases between. In DNA form, the CDR3 reads TGCGCCAGCAGTCAGAAGGCCCACTCCTCTGGGGCCAACGTCCTGACTTTC. It codes for CASSQKAHSSGANVLTF.

In the case of this clone: In the same sample, other DNA sequences code for this CDR3. The chain recombines TRBV7-2 with TRBJ2-1; D remains ambiguous. CDR1 is SGHTA and CDR2 is FQGNSA in the germline V gene. V was cut by 5 bases and J by 2 bases, with 4 bases left in between. The CDR3 spans 12 residues. The CDR3 protein is CASSPAYNEQFF. In nucleotides, the CDR3 is TGTGCCAGCAGCCCCGCCTACAATGAGCAGTTCTTC.

The rearrangement links TRBV7-9 to TRBJ1-5; D unclear. The CDR3 runs 15 residues. CDR1 SEHNR and CDR2 FQNEAQ come from the germline V gene (reference sequence). V was shortened by 4 bases and J by 5 bases, with 15 bases between the two germline ends. In DNA form, the CDR3 reads TGTGCCAGCAGCTCGGGCCAGGTCGGTGATCAGCCCCAGCATTTT. Translated: CASSSGQVGDQPQHF.

The rearrangement links TRBV7-6 to TRBJ2-7, with D unclear. The CDR3 runs 14 residues. Germline V gene sequence: CDR1 SGHVS, CDR2 FNYEAQ. Trimming stripped 8 bases from V and 6 bases from J, with 20 bases between. Here the CDR3 reads CASALSPPTSEQYF. DNA of the CDR3: TGTGCCAGCGCCCTCTCCCCCCCTACGAGCGAGCAGTACTTC.